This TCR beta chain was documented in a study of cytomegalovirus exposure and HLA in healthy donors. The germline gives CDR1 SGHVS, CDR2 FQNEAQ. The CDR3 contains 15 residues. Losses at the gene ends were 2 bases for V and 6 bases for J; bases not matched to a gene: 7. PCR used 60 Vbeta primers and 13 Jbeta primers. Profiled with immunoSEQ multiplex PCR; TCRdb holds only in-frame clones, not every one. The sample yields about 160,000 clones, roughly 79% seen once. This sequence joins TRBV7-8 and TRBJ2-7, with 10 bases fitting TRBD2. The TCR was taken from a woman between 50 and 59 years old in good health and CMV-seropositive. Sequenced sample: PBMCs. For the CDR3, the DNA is TGTGCCAGCAGCTTATCGAGCGGGAGGGCCACCGAGCAGTACTTC. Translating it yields CASSLSSGRATEQYF.